A selection of T cell receptor beta chains follows, all from one sample in a study of cytomegalovirus exposure and HLA in healthy donors. Here immunoSEQ multiplex PCR was the method, and the copy in TCRdb shows in-frame clones only, minus some. The sample records around 130,000 clones, around three quarters being singletons. The sequenced sample consisted of PBMCs. Source of these receptors: a man aged 40-49 years in good health and CMV-seronegative. Each CDR3 is given with its conserved first and last residue. A D gene is named only where the DNA matches it firmly. Clone size is shown for a subset of rows, as once, few, many or a class of expanded clone.

j_gene | d_gene | abundance | v_gene | CDR3nt | CDR3aa
TRBJ1-2 | NA | NA | TRBV6-5 | TGTGCCAGCCAGGGTTCTGGTGGCTACACCTTC | CASQGSGGYTF
TRBJ2-1 | NA | NA | TRBV11-2 | TGTGCCAGCAGGATAGGAGGCTGGGGTGAGCAGTTCTTC | CASRIGGWGEQFF
TRBJ1-1 | NA | NA | TRBV7-9 | TGTGCCAGCAGCCCCCGACAGGCTATGAACACTGAAGCTTTCTTT | CASSPRQAMNTEAFF
TRBJ2-7 | TRBD1 | NA | TRBV19 | TGTGCCAGTAGTGAGATCGGCGCGGGACAGGCATACGAGCAGTACTTC | CASSEIGAGQAYEQYF
TRBJ2-1 | TRBD1 | NA | TRBV28 | TGTGCCAGCGGACAGGCTCGGTTCAATGAGCAGTTCTTC | CASGQARFNEQFF
TRBJ1-2 | NA | NA | TRBV19 | TGTGCCAGTAGTCCCAGGACTGAGGATGGCTACACCTTC | CASSPRTEDGYTF
TRBJ2-7 | TRBD2 | NA | TRBV27 | TGTGCCAGCAGTTCCCTAACCCTCCCGGGACTAGCGGGAGTAGGGGCCTCCTACGAGCAGTACTTC | CASSSLTLPGLAGVGASYEQYF
TRBJ2-5 | NA | NA | TRBV2 | TGTGCCTCAGGCGGGGATGGCGGGACCCAGTACTTC | CASGGDGGTQYF
TRBJ2-7 | TRBD1 | few | TRBV7-6 | TGTGCCAGCAGCCACTCGGGACAGCCCTACGAGCAGTACTTC | CASSHSGQPYEQYF
TRBJ1-5 | NA | few | TRBV14 | TGTGCCAGCAGCCCGGGAGGGATTAGCAATCAGCCCCAGCATTTT | CASSPGGISNQPQHF
TRBJ2-3 | TRBD1 | NA | TRBV5-1 | TGCGCCAGCAGCCCCACAGGGGAACTGGGGCCCCTGGATCCGCAGTATTTT | CASSPTGELGPLDPQYF
TRBJ1-2 | TRBD1 | NA | TRBV6-1 | TGTGCCAGCAGGGCCTCACAGGGGGCGGTCTATGGCTACACCTTC | CASRASQGAVYGYTF
TRBJ2-1 | NA | NA | TRBV10-3 | TGTGCCATCAGTGGGGTAGGACTACCAAATGAGCAGTTCTTC | CAISGVGLPNEQFF
TRBJ2-7 | TRBD1 | NA | TRBV5-6 | TGTGCCAGCAGCTTGGGACAGGGAGCCTACGAGCAGTACTTC | CASSLGQGAYEQYF
TRBJ1-1 | NA | NA | TRBV30 | TGTGCCTGGAATATGGGAGGAACTGAAGCTTTCTTT | CAWNMGGTEAFF
TRBJ2-7 | TRBD2 | once | TRBV27 | TGTGCCAGCAGTTCCGCCGGGGCGGGAGCGAACTACGAGCAGTACTTC | CASSSAGAGANYEQYF
TRBJ2-7 | TRBD2 | NA | TRBV28 | TGTGCCAGCAGTCTTCGGACTAGCGGTACCTACGAGCAGTACTTC | CASSLRTSGTYEQYF
TRBJ2-3 | NA | NA | TRBV7-9 | TGTGCCAGCAGCTATGAACTCCGGGACTTCGCGCAGTATTTT | CASSYELRDFAQYF
TRBJ2-3 | TRBD1 | NA | TRBV2 | TGTGCCAGCAGGCGCGGACAGGGAACAGATACGCAGTATTTT | CASRRGQGTDTQYF
TRBJ2-3 | TRBD2 | few | TRBV9 | TGTGCCAGCAGCGTAGCCTCGGGAGGGACTAAAGATACGCAGTATTTT | CASSVASGGTKDTQYF
TRBJ1-5 | NA | NA | TRBV28 | TGTGCCAGCAGTTTATCTATAACCGCCAGGTCTCATCAGCCCCAGCATTTT | CASSLSITARSHQPQHF